A selection of T cell receptor beta chains follows, all from one sample in a study of T cell responses to AZD1222 COVID-19 vaccine. Here immunoSEQ multiplex PCR was the method, and the copy in TCRdb shows in-frame clones only, minus some. The sample includes around 100,000 clones, around nine tenths of them seen just once. Source: peripheral blood, taken on day 0 of AZD1222 vaccination. These receptors came from an adult in good health. CDR3s include the opening cysteine and the closing phenylalanine or tryptophan. D genes are given only for firm matches. Some rows have no size entry. The others give once, few or many, or a class for an expanded clone.

d_gene | abundance | j_gene | v_gene | CDR3nt | CDR3aa
. | . | TRBJ2-7 | TRBV20-1 | TGCAGTGCTAGAGATCAGGTTGAGCAGTACTTC | CSARDQVEQYF
. | . | TRBJ1-2 | TRBV19 | TGTGCCAGTAGTACAGGCAGACACTATGGCTACACCTTC | CASSTGRHYGYTF
. | . | TRBJ1-4 | TRBV5-1 | TGCGCCAGCAGCTTGGCCTCAACTAATGAAAAACTGTTTTTT | CASSLASTNEKLFF
TRBD2 | . | TRBJ2-3 | TRBV3-1/TRBV3-2 | TGTGCCAGCAGCCAGGCCGGACTAGCGGGAGTAGGAGATACGCAGTATTTT | CASSQAGLAGVGDTQYF
. | . | TRBJ1-5 | TRBV4-2 | TGTGCCAGCAGCCAAGCCAAAGACAGGAGAAATCAGCCCCAGCATTTT | CASSQAKDRRNQPQHF
TRBD1 | . | TRBJ1-2 | TRBV6-6 | TGTGCCACACCACAGGGGAACGGGGGCTACACCTTC | CATPQGNGGYTF
. | once | TRBJ2-7 | TRBV6-2/TRBV6-3 | TGTGCCAGCAGTTACCGAGGGCCCACCTACGAGCAGTACTTC | CASSYRGPTYEQYF
. | . | TRBJ2-2 | TRBV7-3 | TGTGCCAGCAGCTTAAATCCTATTGTGTCCGGGGAGCTGTTTTTT | CASSLNPIVSGELFF
. | . | TRBJ1-1 | TRBV19 | TGTGCCAGTAACCCAACAGGAGGGGTCACTGAAGCTTTCTTT | CASNPTGGVTEAFF
. | . | TRBJ2-7 | TRBV11-2 | TGTGCCAGCAGACACAGGGAGTACGAGCAGTACTTC | CASRHREYEQYF